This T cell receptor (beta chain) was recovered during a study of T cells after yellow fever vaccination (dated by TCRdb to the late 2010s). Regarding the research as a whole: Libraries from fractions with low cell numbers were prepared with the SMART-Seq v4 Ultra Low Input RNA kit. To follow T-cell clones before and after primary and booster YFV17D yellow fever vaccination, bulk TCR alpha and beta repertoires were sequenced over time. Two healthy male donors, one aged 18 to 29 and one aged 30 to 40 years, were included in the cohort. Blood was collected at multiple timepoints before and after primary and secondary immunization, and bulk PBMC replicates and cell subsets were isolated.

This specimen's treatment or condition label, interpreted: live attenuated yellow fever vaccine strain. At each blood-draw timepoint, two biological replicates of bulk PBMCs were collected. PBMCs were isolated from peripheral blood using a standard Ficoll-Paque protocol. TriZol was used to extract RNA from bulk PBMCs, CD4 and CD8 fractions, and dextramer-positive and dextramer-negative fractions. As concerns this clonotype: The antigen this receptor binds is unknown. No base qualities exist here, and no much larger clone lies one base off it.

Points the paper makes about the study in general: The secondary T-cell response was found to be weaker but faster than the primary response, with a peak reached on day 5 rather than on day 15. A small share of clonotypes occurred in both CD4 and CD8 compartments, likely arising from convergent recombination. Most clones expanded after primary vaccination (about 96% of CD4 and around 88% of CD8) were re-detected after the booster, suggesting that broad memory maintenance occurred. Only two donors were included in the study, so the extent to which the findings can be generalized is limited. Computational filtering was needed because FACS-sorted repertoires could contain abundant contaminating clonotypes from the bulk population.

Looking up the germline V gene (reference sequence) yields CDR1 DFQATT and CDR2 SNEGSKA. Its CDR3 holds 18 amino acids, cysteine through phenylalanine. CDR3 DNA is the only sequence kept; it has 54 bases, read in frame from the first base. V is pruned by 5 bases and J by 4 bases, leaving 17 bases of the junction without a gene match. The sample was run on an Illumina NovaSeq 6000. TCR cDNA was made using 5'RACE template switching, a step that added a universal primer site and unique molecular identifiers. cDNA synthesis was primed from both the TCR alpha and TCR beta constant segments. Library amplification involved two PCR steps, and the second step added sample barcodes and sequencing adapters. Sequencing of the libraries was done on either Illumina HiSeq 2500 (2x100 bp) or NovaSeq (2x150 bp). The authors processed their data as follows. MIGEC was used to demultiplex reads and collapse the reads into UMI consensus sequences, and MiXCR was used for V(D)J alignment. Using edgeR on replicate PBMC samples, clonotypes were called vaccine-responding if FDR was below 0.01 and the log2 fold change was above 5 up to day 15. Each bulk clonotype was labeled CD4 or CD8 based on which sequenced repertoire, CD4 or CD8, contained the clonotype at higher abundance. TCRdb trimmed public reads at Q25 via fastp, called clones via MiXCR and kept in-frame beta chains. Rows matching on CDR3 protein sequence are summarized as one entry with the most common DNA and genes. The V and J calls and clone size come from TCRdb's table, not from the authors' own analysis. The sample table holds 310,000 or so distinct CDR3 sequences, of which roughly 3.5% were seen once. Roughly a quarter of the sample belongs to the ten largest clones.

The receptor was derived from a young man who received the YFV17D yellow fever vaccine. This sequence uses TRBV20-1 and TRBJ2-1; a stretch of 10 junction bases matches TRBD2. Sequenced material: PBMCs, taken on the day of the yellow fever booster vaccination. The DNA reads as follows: TGCAGTGCTCGGCGGCTAGCGGGGGTTTTCCCCTTATACAATGAGCAGTTCTTC. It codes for CSARRLAGVFPLYNEQFF.